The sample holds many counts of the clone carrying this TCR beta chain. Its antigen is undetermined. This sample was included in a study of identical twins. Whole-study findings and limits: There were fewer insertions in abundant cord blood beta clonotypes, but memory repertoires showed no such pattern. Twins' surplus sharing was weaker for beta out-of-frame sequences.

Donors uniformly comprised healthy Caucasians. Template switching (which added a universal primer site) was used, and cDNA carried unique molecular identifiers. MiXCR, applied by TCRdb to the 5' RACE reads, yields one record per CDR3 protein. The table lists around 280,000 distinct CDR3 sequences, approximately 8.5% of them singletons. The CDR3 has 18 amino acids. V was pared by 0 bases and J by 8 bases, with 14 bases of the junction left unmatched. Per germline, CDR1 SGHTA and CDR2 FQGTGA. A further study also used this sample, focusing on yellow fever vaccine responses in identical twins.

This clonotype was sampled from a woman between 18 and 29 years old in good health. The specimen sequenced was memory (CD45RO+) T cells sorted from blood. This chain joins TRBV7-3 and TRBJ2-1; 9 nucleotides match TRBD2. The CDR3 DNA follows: TGTGCCAGCAGCTTAACGTCTCCGGGCGGGAGGGCCGGGGATGAGCAGTTCTTC. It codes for CASSLTSPGGRAGDEQFF.